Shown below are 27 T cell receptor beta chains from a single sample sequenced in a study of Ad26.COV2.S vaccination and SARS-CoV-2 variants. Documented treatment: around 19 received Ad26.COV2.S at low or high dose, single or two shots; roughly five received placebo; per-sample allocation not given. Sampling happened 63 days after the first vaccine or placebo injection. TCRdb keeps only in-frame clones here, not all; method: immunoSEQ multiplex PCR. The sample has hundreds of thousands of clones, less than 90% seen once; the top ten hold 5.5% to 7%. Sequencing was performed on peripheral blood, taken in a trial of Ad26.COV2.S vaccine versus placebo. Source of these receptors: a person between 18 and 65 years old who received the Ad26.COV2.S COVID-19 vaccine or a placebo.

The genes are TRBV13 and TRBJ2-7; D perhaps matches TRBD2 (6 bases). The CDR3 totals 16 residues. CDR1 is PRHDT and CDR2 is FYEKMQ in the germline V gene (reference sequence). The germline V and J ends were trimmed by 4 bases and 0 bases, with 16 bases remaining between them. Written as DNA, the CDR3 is TGTGCCAGCAGCTCCGGCGGGCGGGACGGCTCCTACGAGCAGTACTTC. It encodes CASSSGGRDGSYEQYF. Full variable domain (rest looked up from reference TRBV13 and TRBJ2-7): AAGVIQSPRHLIKEKRETATLKCYPIPRHDTVYWYQQGPGQDPQFLISFYEKMQSDKGSIPDRFSAQQFSDYHSELNMSSLELGDSALYFCASSSGGRDGSYEQYFGPGTRLTVT.

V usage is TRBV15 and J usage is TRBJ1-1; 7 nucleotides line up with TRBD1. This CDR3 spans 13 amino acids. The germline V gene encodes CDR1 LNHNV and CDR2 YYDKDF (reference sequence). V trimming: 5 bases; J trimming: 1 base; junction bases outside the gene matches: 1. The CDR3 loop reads CATSDRENTEAFF. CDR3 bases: TGTGCCACCAGCGACAGGGAGAACACTGAAGCTTTCTTT. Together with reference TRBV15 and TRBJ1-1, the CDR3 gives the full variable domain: DAMVIQNPRYQVTQFGKPVTLSCSQTLNHNVMYWYQQKSSQAPKLLFHYYDKDFNNEADTPDNFQSRRPNTSFCFLDIRSPGLGDTAMYLCATSDRENTEAFFGQGTRLTVV.

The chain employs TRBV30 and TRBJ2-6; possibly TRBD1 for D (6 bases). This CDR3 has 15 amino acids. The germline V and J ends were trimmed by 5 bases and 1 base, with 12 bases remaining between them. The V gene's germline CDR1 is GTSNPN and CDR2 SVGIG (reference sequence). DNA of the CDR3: TGTGCCTGGGGACGAGACAGGTCTGGGGCCAACGTCCTGACTTTC. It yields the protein CAWGRDRSGANVLTF.

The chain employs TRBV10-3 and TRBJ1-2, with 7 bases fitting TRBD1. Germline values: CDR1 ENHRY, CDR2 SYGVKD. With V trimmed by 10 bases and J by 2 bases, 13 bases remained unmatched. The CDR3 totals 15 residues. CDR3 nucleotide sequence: TGTGCCACCCGGACAGGCAAGGGCGGAAACTATGGCTACACCTTC. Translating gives CATRTGKGGNYGYTF.

The CDR3 is CASSSTLQFEQFF. The CDR3 DNA sequence: TGCGCCAGCAGCTCTACATTACAGTTTGAGCAGTTCTTC. The chain joins TRBV5-1 to TRBJ2-1; no firm D call. Trimming took off 3 bases at V and 9 bases at J, with 13 bases between the two ends. Germline CDR1 SGHRS, CDR2 YFSETQ. This CDR3 has 13 amino acids. Looking up the rest from reference TRBV5-1 and TRBJ2-1 gives the full variable domain: KAGVTQTPRYLIKTRGQQVTLSCSPISGHRSVSWYQQTPGQGLQFLFEYFSETQRNKGNFPGRFSGRQFSNSRSEMNVSTLELGDSALYLCASSSTLQFEQFFGPGTRLTVL.

DNA of the CDR3: TGTGCCAGCAGCTCCGCACGGCGCACTGAAGCTTTCTTT. It specifies CASSSARRTEAFF. The chain uses TRBV7-2 and TRBJ1-1; no reliable D call. V dropped 4 bases and J dropped 4 bases, with 10 bases sitting between them. The CDR3 sequence is 13 residues long. Germline V CDR1 and CDR2: SGHTA, FQGNSA.

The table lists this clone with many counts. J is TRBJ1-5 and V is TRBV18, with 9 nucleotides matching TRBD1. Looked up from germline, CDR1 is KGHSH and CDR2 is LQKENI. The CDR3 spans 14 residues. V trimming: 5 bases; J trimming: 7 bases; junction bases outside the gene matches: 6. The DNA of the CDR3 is TGTGCCAGCTCAATTACAGGGGGCGACCAGCCCCAGCATTTT. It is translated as CASSITGGDQPQHF. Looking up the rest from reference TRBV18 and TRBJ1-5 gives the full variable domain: NAGVMQNPRHLVRRRGQEARLRCSPMKGHSHVYWYRQLPEEGLKFMVYLQKENIIDESGMPKERFSAEFPKEGPSILRIQQVVRGDSAAYFCASSITGGDQPQHFGDGTRLSIL.

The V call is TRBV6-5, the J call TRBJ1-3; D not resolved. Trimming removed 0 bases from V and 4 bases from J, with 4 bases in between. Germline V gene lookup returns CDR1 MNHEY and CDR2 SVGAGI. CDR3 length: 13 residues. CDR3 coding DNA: TGTGCCAGCAGTTACTCGCTAGGAAACACCATATATTTT. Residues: CASSYSLGNTIYF.

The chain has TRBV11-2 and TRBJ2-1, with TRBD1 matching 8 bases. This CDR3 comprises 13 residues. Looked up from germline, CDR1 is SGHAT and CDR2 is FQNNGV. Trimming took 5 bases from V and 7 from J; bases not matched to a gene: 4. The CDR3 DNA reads TGTGCCAGCAGCGTACAGGGGGTTAATGAGCAGTTCTTC. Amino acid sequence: CASSVQGVNEQFF.

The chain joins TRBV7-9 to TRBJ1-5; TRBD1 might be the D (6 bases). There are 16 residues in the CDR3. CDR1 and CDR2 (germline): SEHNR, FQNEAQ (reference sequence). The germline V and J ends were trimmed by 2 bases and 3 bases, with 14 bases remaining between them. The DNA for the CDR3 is TGTGCCAGCAGCTTATCGGCTCAGGGGTTCAATCAGCCCCAGCATTTT. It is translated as CASSLSAQGFNQPQHF.

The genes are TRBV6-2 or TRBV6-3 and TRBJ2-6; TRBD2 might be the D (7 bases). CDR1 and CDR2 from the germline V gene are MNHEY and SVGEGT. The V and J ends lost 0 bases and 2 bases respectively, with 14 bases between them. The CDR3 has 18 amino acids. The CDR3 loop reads CASSYSTGGGTGANVLTF. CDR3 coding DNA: TGTGCCAGCAGTTACTCCACTGGGGGGGGCACTGGGGCCAACGTCCTGACTTTC.

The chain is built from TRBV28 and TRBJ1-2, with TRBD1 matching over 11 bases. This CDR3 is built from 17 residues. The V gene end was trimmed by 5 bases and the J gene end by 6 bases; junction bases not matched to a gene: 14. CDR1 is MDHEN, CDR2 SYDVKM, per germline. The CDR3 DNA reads TGTGCCAGCAGTGATCCGGGACAGGGGGTGGGTGATGATGGCTACACCTTC. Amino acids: CASSDPGQGVGDDGYTF.

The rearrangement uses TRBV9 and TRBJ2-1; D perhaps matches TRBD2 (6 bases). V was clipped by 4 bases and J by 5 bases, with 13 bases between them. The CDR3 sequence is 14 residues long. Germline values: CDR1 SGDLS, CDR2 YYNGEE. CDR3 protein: CASSFSGTHNEQFF. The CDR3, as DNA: TGTGCCAGCAGCTTTAGCGGTACCCACAATGAGCAGTTCTTC.

The CDR3 sequence: CATSDLRQNNEQFF. Written as DNA, the CDR3 is TGTGCCACCAGTGATTTGAGGCAGAACAATGAGCAGTTCTTC. The genes are TRBV24-1 and TRBJ2-1, with no clear D. The CDR3 contains 14 residues. The germline gives CDR1 KGHDR, CDR2 SFDVKD. The V gene lost 0 bases and the J gene lost 5 bases, with 7 bases spanning the gap.

CDR3 coding DNA: TGTGCCAGCAGTGACCAGGGGGGACAGTTCCAAGAGACCCAGTACTTC. The encoded protein is CASSDQGGQFQETQYF. The chain carries TRBV2 and TRBJ2-5; perhaps TRBD1 as D (7 bases). The V gene's germline CDR1 is SNHLY and CDR2 FYNNEI. Trimming stripped 3 bases from V and 1 base from J, with 15 bases between. The CDR3 extends over 16 amino acids.

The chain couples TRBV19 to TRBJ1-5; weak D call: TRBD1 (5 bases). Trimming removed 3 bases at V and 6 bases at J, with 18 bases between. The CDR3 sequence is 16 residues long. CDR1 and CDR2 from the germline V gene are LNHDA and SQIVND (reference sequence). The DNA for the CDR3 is TGTGCCAGTAGTATGAGGCAGGGTTTGGGCGCTCAGCCCCAGCATTTT. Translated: CASSMRQGLGAQPQHF.

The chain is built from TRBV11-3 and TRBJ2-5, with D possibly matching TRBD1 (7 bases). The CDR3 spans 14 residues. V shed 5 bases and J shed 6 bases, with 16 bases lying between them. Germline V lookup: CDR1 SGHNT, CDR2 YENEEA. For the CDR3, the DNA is TGTGCCAGCAGCGATTACAGGGGAGGAAAGACCCAGTACTTC. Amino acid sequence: CASSDYRGGKTQYF.

Here the CDR3 DNA reads TGTGCCAGCAGTTCAACCGGGGGAAAGGGCGGTCAGCCCCAGCATTTT. Translating gives CASSSTGGKGGQPQHF. The chain uses TRBV28 and TRBJ1-5; tentative D call: TRBD1 (5 bases). Deletions cut 4 bases from V and 6 bases from J, with 19 bases between. Germline values: CDR1 MDHEN, CDR2 SYDVKM. The CDR3 loop spans 16 amino acids.

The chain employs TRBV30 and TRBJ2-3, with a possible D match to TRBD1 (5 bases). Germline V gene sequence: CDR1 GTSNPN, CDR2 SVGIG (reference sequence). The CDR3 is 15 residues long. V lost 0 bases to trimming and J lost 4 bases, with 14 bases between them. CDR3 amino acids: CAWSVVRRGSDTQYF. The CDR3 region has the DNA TGTGCCTGGAGTGTAGTTAGAAGGGGCTCAGATACGCAGTATTTT.

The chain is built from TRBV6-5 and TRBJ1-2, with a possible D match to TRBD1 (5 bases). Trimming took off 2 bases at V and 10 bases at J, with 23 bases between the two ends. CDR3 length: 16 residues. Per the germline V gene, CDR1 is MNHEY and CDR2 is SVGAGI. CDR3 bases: TGTGCCAGCAGTTACGGGTTCTTAGCAGGGTCTTCTGACTACACCTTC. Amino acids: CASSYGFLAGSSDYTF.

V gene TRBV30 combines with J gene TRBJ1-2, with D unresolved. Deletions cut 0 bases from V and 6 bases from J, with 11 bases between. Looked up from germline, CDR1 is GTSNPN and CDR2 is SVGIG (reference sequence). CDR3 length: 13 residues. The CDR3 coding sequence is TGTGCCTGGAGTGTAATTCGGGGAGATGGCTACACCTTC. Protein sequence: CAWSVIRGDGYTF.

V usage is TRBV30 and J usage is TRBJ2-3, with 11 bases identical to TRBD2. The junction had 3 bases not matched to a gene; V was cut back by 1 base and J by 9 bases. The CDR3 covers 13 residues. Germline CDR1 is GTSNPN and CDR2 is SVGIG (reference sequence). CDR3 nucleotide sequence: TGTGCCTGGAGTGAATTAGCGGGGGGGACGCAGTATTTT. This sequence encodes CAWSELAGGTQYF.

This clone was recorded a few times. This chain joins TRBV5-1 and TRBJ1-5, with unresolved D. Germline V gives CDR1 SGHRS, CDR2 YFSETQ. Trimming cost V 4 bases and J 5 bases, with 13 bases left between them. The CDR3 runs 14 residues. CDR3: CASSVGNLDQPQHF. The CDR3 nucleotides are TGCGCCAGCAGCGTCGGGAATCTGGATCAGCCCCAGCATTTT.

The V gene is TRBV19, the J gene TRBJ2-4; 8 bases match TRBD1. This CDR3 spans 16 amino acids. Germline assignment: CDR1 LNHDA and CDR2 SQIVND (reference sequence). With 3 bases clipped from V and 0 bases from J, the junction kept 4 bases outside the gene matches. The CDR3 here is CASSIGTGLAKNIQYF. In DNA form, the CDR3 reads TGTGCCAGTAGTATTGGGACAGGACTAGCCAAAAACATTCAGTACTTC. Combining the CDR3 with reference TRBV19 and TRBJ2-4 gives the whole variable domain DGGITQSPKYLFRKEGQNVTLSCEQNLNHDAMYWYRQDPGQGLRLIYYSQIVNDFQKGDIAEGYSVSREKKESFPLTVTSAQKNPTAFYLCASSIGTGLAKNIQYFGAGTRLSVL.

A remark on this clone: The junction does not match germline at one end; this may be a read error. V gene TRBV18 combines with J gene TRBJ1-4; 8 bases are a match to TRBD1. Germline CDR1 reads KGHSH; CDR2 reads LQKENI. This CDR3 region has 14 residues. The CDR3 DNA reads TGTGCCAGCTCTCCACAGGGGGGTGGCGAAAAACTGTTTTTT. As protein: CASSPQGGGEKLFF. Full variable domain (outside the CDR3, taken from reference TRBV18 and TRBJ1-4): NAGVMQNPRHLVRRRGQEARLRCSPMKGHSHVYWYRQLPEEGLKFMVYLQKENIIDESGMPKERFSAEFPKEGPSILRIQQVVRGDSAAYFCASSPQGGGEKLFFGSGTQLSVL.

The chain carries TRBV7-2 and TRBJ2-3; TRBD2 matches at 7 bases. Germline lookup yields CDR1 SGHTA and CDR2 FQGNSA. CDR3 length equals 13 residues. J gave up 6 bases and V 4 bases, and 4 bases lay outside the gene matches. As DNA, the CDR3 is TGTGCCAGCAGCTCCCGGGGGGATGATACGCAGTATTTT. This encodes CASSSRGDDTQYF.

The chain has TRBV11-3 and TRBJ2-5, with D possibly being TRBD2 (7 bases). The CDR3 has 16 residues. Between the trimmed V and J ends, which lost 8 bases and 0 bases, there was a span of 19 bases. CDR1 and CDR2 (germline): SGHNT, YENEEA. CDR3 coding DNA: TGTGCCAGCTCCTTTGGGGGGGCGGCGTACCAAGAGACCCAGTACTTC. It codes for CASSFGGAAYQETQYF.